One sample yielded the 14 T cell receptor beta chains listed below, sequenced in a study of blood T cell repertoires in COVID-19. Method: immunoSEQ multiplex PCR; TCRdb's copy keeps in-frame clones and lacks some. The repertoire holds about 98,000 clones, with approximately 86% as singletons. Sequenced: peripheral blood. Source of these receptors: a man aged 70-80 years with active or convalescent COVID-19.

This sequence joins TRBV5-6 and TRBJ2-6; 12 bases match TRBD1. Trimming at V came to 2 bases and at J to 1 base, leaving 4 bases not matched to a gene. Germline loops: CDR1 SGHDT, CDR2 YYEEEE. This CDR3 contains 18 residues. The CDR3 DNA sequence: TGTGCCAGCAGCTTTGGGACAGGGGGCGCGTCTGGGGCCAACGTCCTGACTTTC. This gives the protein CASSFGTGGASGANVLTF.

The chain couples TRBV5-4 to TRBJ1-4; 9 bases fit TRBD1. Trimming cost V 4 bases and J 8 bases; bases outside gene matches: 6. The CDR3 contains 14 residues. Per germline, CDR1 SGHNT and CDR2 YYREEE (reference sequence). CDR3 in DNA: TGTGCCAGCAGCGGGGGACAGGGCAGAGAAAAACTGTTTTTT. Translated: CASSGGQGREKLFF.

This clone showed up just once. The V call is TRBV6-1, the J call TRBJ2-3, with D hard to call. Trimming took off 0 bases at V and 3 bases at J, with 16 bases between the two ends. The CDR3 consists of 17 residues. CDR1 and CDR2 from the germline V gene are MNHNS and SASEGT. The CDR3 nucleotides read TGTGCCAGCAGTGAAGCGGCGTCCTTGCGGAGTACAGATACGCAGTATTTT. The encoded protein is CASSEAASLRSTDTQYF.

This clone has more than one count but fewer than ten. The chain couples TRBV2 to TRBJ2-5; TRBD2 matches at 11 bases. The germline V gene encodes CDR1 SNHLY and CDR2 FYNNEI. This CDR3 has 15 residues. V trimming: 7 bases; J trimming: 2 bases; junction bases outside the gene matches: 6. CDR3 sequence reads: CASNILAGEQETQYF. For the CDR3, the DNA is TGTGCCAGCAATATACTAGCGGGGGAGCAAGAGACCCAGTACTTC.

This clone was observed a single time. V is TRBV7-8 and J is TRBJ1-4; 8 bases are shared with TRBD1. The CDR3 runs to 14 residues. Germline trimming cut 3 bases from V and 4 bases from J; bases unmatched to any gene: 1. Germline CDR1 reads SGHVS; CDR2 reads FQNEAQ. This CDR3 reads CASSLGQVNEKLFF. In DNA, the CDR3 is TGTGCCAGCAGCTTGGGACAGGTTAATGAAAAACTGTTTTTT.

V usage is TRBV2 and J usage is TRBJ2-3, with 7 bases matching TRBD1. V dropped 7 bases and J dropped 3; count of bases not matched to a gene: 4. Germline V lookup: CDR1 SNHLY, CDR2 FYNNEI. The CDR3 runs to 13 residues. In nucleotides, the CDR3 is TGTGCCAGCATGGGACAGCCTACAGATACGCAGTATTTT. Encoded protein: CASMGQPTDTQYF.

The rearrangement joins TRBV6-2 or TRBV6-3 to TRBJ2-3; 10 bases are a match to TRBD1. Germline V gives CDR1 MNHEY, CDR2 SVGEGT. The trim removed 5 bases at V and 2 bases at J, leaving 7 bases unmatched. The CDR3 sequence is 16 residues long. As DNA, the CDR3 is TGTGCCAGCAGTCCCCGGGACAGGGGCTACACAGATACGCAGTATTTT. Its protein product is CASSPRDRGYTDTQYF.

This clone was seen just once. The chain recombines TRBV6-5 with TRBJ1-6; no definite D call. Trimming pared 6 bases from V and 7 bases from J, leaving 7 bases between. In germline, CDR1 is MNHEY, CDR2 SVGAGI. The CDR3 length is 12 residues. The CDR3 region has the DNA TGTGCCAGCAGGCCAACAAATTCACCCCTCCACTTT. Protein sequence: CASRPTNSPLHF.

The chain links TRBV2 to TRBJ1-2; D remains ambiguous. Germline CDR1 is SNHLY and CDR2 is FYNNEI. Trimming removed 8 bases from V and 1 base from J, with 14 bases in between. The CDR3 is 14 amino acids. The CDR3 loop is CASEKVGLNYGYTF. The CDR3 nucleotides are TGTGCCAGCGAGAAGGTGGGCCTTAACTATGGCTACACCTTC.

This clone was observed at least ten times. The chain has TRBV30 and TRBJ2-7, with 9 bases lining up with TRBD1. This CDR3 is 15 amino acids long. Germline V gene data show CDR1 as GTSNPN and CDR2 as SVGIG (reference sequence). V lost 6 bases, J lost 3 bases, and 12 bases stayed unmatched. CDR3 nucleotides: TGTGCCTGTACATTACAGGGGGCCTATTTCTACGAGCAGTACTTC. It is translated as CACTLQGAYFYEQYF.

The chain has TRBV14 and TRBJ1-1; 8 nucleotides match TRBD1. The germline V gene encodes CDR1 SGHDN and CDR2 FVKESK. The V and J ends lost 4 bases and 4 bases, in that order; junction bases with no gene match: 11. The CDR3 totals 16 residues. DNA of the CDR3: TGTGCCAGCAGCCCCGACAGGGGAGTCGTTTTCACTGAAGCTTTCTTT. Its translation is CASSPDRGVVFTEAFF. The variable domain in full, completed from reference TRBV14 and TRBJ1-1, reads EAGVTQFPSHSVIEKGQTVTLRCDPISGHDNLYWYRRVMGKEIKFLLHFVKESKQDESGMPNNRFLAERTGGTYSTLKVQPAELEDSGVYFCASSPDRGVVFTEAFFGQGTRLTVV.

The chain has TRBV6-2 or TRBV6-3 and TRBJ2-2, with no clear D. With 0 bases removed from V and 0 bases from J, the gap between germline ends came to 8 bases. This CDR3 contains 16 residues. Germline assignment: CDR1 MNHEY and CDR2 SVGEGT. CDR3 sequence: CASSYSRRTNTGELFF. The CDR3 bases are TGTGCCAGCAGTTACTCGAGAAGAACGAACACCGGGGAGCTGTTTTTT.

The chain combines TRBV6-2 or TRBV6-3 with TRBJ1-1; D is ambiguous. Germline V gene data show CDR1 as MNHEY and CDR2 as SVGEGT. This CDR3 comprises 15 residues. Trimming shortened V by 0 bases and J by 4 bases, and 12 bases separated the two germline ends. As DNA, the CDR3 is TGTGCCAGCAGTTACTCGATGGCACGGAGCACTGAAGCTTTCTTT. Its translation is CASSYSMARSTEAFF.

The V gene is TRBV14, the J gene TRBJ2-1, with 9 nucleotides matching TRBD2. The V gene end was trimmed by 4 bases and the J gene end by 10 bases; junction bases not matched to a gene: 14. The germline V gene has CDR1 SGHDN and CDR2 FVKESK. The CDR3 covers 16 residues. CDR3 loop: CASSPQGRGGAWEQFF. CDR3 nucleotide sequence: TGTGCCAGCAGCCCCCAGGGTCGCGGGGGGGCCTGGGAGCAGTTCTTC. Full variable domain (outside the CDR3, taken from reference TRBV14 and TRBJ2-1): EAGVTQFPSHSVIEKGQTVTLRCDPISGHDNLYWYRRVMGKEIKFLLHFVKESKQDESGMPNNRFLAERTGGTYSTLKVQPAELEDSGVYFCASSPQGRGGAWEQFFGPGTRLTVL.